Reported below is one TCR beta chain. The data stem from a study of shared clonotypes between healthy human individuals. Sequenced by immunoSEQ multiplex PCR; TCRdb stores in-frame clones only, minus some. In the table there are roughly 650,000 clones, almost 97% of which are singletons. This CDR3 has 15 amino acids. Germline assignment: CDR1 KGHSH and CDR2 LQKENI. The V and J ends lost 3 bases and 4 bases, in that order; junction bases with no gene match: 5. This TCR was recovered from a woman between 25 and 40 years old in good health. This chain connects TRBV18 to TRBJ1-4, with 7 bases fitting TRBD1. Sequencing was done on a sample of naive CD4+ T cells sorted from blood. The subset here: CD45RA+ positively selected. CDR3 sequence: CASSPLRDSNEKLFF. The CDR3 DNA reads TGTGCCAGCTCACCGCTCCGGGACAGTAATGAAAAACTGTTTTTT.